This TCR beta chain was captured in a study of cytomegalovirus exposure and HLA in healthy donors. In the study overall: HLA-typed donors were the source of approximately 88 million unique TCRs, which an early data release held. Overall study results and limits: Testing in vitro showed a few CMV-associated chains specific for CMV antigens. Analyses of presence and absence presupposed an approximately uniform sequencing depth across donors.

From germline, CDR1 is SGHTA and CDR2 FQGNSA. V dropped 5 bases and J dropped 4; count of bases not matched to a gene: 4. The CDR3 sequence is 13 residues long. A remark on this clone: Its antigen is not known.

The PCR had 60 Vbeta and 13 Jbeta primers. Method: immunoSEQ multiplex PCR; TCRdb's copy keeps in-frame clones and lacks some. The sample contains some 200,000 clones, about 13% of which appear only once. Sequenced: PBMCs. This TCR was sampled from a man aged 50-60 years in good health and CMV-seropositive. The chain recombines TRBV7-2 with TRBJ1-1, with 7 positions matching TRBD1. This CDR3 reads CASSQGGATEAFF. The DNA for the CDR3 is TGTGCCAGCAGCCAGGGGGGAGCCACTGAAGCTTTCTTT.